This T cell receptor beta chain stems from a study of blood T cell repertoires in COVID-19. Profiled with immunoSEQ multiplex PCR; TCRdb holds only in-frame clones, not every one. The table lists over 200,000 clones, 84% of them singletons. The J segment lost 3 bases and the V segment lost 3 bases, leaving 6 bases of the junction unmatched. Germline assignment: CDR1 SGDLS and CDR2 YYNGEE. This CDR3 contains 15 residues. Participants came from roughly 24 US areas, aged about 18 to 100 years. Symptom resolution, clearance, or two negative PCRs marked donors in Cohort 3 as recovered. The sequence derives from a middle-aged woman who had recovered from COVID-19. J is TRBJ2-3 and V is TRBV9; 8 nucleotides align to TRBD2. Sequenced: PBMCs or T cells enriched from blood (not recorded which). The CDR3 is CASSASGSGTDTQYF. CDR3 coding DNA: TGTGCCAGCAGCGCAAGCGGGAGTGGTACAGATACGCAGTATTTT.